A selection of T cell receptor beta chains follows, all from one sample in a study of CD8+ T cells in alopecia areata. Using immunoSEQ multiplex PCR, the repertoire was profiled, and TCRdb retains in-frame clones only, with some absent. This repertoire shows 150,000 to 250,000 clones, roughly three fifths found once; its top ten account for approximately 3.4%. The source was CD4+ T cells sorted from blood, collected at week 4, from a patient treated with tofacitinib. These receptors came from a human donor with alopecia areata. Both conserved end residues are part of each CDR3. D genes are given only for firm matches. Clone sizes are given selectively: once, few, many, or a class where the clone is expanded.

>TRBV19|TRBJ1-5|TRBD1|NA
TGTGCCAGTAGACGACAGGGGCAAAGCAATCAGCCCCAGCATTTT
CASRRQGQSNQPQHF
>TRBV2|TRBJ1-2|TRBD1|NA
TGTGCCAGCAATGGGGAGAGAGACAGGGGGACTACCTTC
CASNGERDRGTTF
>TRBV4-3|TRBJ2-5|TRBD2|NA
TGCGCCAGCAGCCAAGATTTGGTAGCGGGGACTCGGGAGACCCAGTACTTC
CASSQDLVAGTRETQYF
>TRBV6-1|TRBJ1-4|NA|few
TGTGCCAGCAGTGAAGCGTCGGGGGGTAGCCTTAATGAAAAACTGTTTTTT
CASSEASGGSLNEKLFF
>TRBV7-9|TRBJ2-3|TRBD1|NA
TGTGCCAGCGGCCACATTAGCGGGACAGGGGGCGGCGACACAGATACGCAGTATTTT
CASGHISGTGGGDTDTQYF
>TRBV29-1|TRBJ1-1|NA|NA
TGCAGCGTCGTTGAGGAGAGGAACACTGAAGCTTTCTTT
CSVVEERNTEAFF
>TRBV2|TRBJ1-6|TRBD1|NA
TGTGCCAGCAGCCAGATACAGGGGGCGCGATCCAATTCACCCCTCCACTTT
CASSQIQGARSNSPLHF
>TRBV11-1|TRBJ2-3|TRBD2|few
TGTGCCAGCAGCTCCACCGGGACTAGGCAGGGAGATACGCAGTATTTT
CASSSTGTRQGDTQYF
>TRBV7-2|TRBJ1-1|TRBD1|NA
TGTGCCAGCAGCCCGACAGGGATTATGAACACTGAAGCTTTCTTT
CASSPTGIMNTEAFF
>TRBV7-9|TRBJ1-1|NA|NA
TGTGCCAGCAGCTTACAGTCGACAGTGAACACTGAAGCTTTCTTT
CASSLQSTVNTEAFF
>TRBV27|TRBJ1-2|NA|NA
TGTGCCAGCAGTTTAACGGTGGGCTTAGGGGGCTACACCTTC
CASSLTVGLGGYTF
>TRBV4-2|TRBJ2-3|NA|NA
TGTGCCAGCAGCCAAGAGGTTCGGGACACAGATACGCAGTATTTT
CASSQEVRDTDTQYF
>TRBV2|TRBJ1-1|NA|NA
TGTGCCAGCAGGGCACTTGGCGTGGACACTGAAGCTTTCTTT
CASRALGVDTEAFF
>TRBV5-1|TRBJ1-2|NA|NA
TGCGCCAGCAGCATGGACGGCACGGGTGGCTACACCTTC
CASSMDGTGGYTF
>TRBV19|TRBJ1-5|NA|NA
TGTGCCAGTAGTACCCGGGGGAGGTCTCAGCCTCAGCATTTT
CASSTRGRSQPQHF
>TRBV6-6|TRBJ1-2|NA|NA
TGTGCCAGCAGTCCTGTATGGGGGGCGTCGGGAACCTTC
CASSPVWGASGTF
>TRBV29-1|TRBJ2-7|NA|NA
TGCAGCGTTGATGGCGGACTCCGGGACGGCCTCTACGAGCAGTACTTC
CSVDGGLRDGLYEQYF
>TRBV29-1|TRBJ1-1|NA|NA
TGCAGCGTTGATTCAGGGAGAGGGACTGAAGCTTTCTTT
CSVDSGRGTEAFF
>TRBV9|TRBJ1-1|TRBD1|NA
TGTGCCAGCAGCGGGGGACAGTGGAACACTGAAGCTTTCTTT
CASSGGQWNTEAFF
>TRBV28|TRBJ2-3|NA|NA
TGTGCCAGCAGTCTGGACCTGGGGGGGGCTCTGGATACGCAGTATTTT
CASSLDLGGALDTQYF
>TRBV2|TRBJ1-2|TRBD1|NA
TGTGCCAGCAGCCCGGGACAGACTGGCTACACCTTC
CASSPGQTGYTF
>TRBV18|TRBJ1-2|NA|NA
TGTGCCAGCTCACCACCGAACGCCTATGGCTACACCTTC
CASSPPNAYGYTF
>TRBV19|TRBJ2-6|NA|few
TGTGCCAGTAGTCTCCCCCCTCGCAGCTCTAGCTCTGGGGCCAACGTCCTGACTTTC
CASSLPPRSSSSGANVLTF
>TRBV28|TRBJ2-3|NA|few
TGTGCCAGCAGGGGTCCGGCGGATACGCAGTATTTT
CASRGPADTQYF
>TRBV6-1|TRBJ2-3|NA|few
TGTGCCAGCAGTGAAGCGCGGTTGGATACGCAGTATTTT
CASSEARLDTQYF
>TRBV28|TRBJ1-5|NA|NA
TGTGCCAGCAGTTTATGGGGGCTCGGCAATCAGCCCCAGCATTTT
CASSLWGLGNQPQHF
>TRBV27|TRBJ1-5|NA|NA
TGTGCCAGCAGTTTAGTGGGCAGCAATCAGCCCCAGCATTTT
CASSLVGSNQPQHF
>TRBV30|TRBJ2-4|NA|NA
TGTGCCTGGAGGGGGTTCGCCAAAAACATTCAGTACTTC
CAWRGFAKNIQYF
>TRBV30|TRBJ2-5|NA|NA
TGTGCCTGGGAGTCCGGAGAGACCCAGTACTTC
CAWESGETQYF
>TRBV29-1|TRBJ1-5|NA|NA
TGCAGCGTCGCGGCAGGACCAGGTGGACAGCCCCAGCATTTT
CSVAAGPGGQPQHF
>TRBV4-1|TRBJ1-2|TRBD1|NA
TGCGCCAGCAGCCCACAGGGGGGGACCTCCTATGGCTACACCTTC
CASSPQGGTSYGYTF
>TRBV30|TRBJ1-6|NA|NA
TGTGCCTGCCATTATTCGGATAGCTCCTATAATTCACCCCTCCACTTT
CACHYSDSSYNSPLHF
>TRBV14|TRBJ2-6|NA|NA
TGTGCCAGCAGCCCAATCCAAGGGGCCAACGTCCTGACTTTC
CASSPIQGANVLTF
>TRBV6-5|TRBJ2-1|NA|NA
TGTGCCAGCAGTTACTCCATGGATAGGTCCTACAATGAGCAGTTCTTC
CASSYSMDRSYNEQFF
>TRBV29-1|TRBJ2-1|NA|NA
TGCAGCGTTTTGGGAGACGGAAGCCCTTACAATGAGCAGTTCTTC
CSVLGDGSPYNEQFF
>TRBV28|TRBJ1-1|NA|few
TGTGCCAGCAACGGGAGGGGAGTGAACACTGAAGCTTTCTTT
CASNGRGVNTEAFF
>TRBV5-6|TRBJ1-6|NA|NA
TGTGCCAGCAGCTTGTTTACCGGGACAATGGATTCACCCCTCCACTTT
CASSLFTGTMDSPLHF
>TRBV7-2|TRBJ2-5|NA|few
TGTGCCAGCAGCAGCCCGGGACGGAGGGGAGAGACCCAGTACTTC
CASSSPGRRGETQYF
>TRBV13|TRBJ1-2|TRBD1|NA
TGTGCCAGCAGCCTTAACAGGGGTCGCGATGGCTACACCTTC
CASSLNRGRDGYTF
>TRBV29-1|TRBJ1-2|TRBD1|NA
TGCAGCGTTGTGAGGGACAGGGGTTATGGCTACACCTTC
CSVVRDRGYGYTF
>TRBV27|TRBJ1-5|TRBD1|few
TGTGCCAGCAGTTTCCAGGGGGCTGCTCAGCCCCAGCATTTT
CASSFQGAAQPQHF
>TRBV9|TRBJ2-3|NA|NA
TGTGCCAGCAGCGTAGATGTGGGGGCGGTGAATACGCAGTATTTT
CASSVDVGAVNTQYF
>TRBV9|TRBJ1-4|NA|NA
TGTGCCAGCAGCGTAGTCGGCGCAAATGAAAAACTGTTTTTT
CASSVVGANEKLFF
>TRBV28|TRBJ2-1|NA|few
TGTGCCAGCAGCCACTCTACCTTCCCTCGGGGGCAGGATGAGCAGTTCTTC
CASSHSTFPRGQDEQFF
>TRBV2|TRBJ1-1|NA|NA
TGTGCCAGCAGTGATCGGCAGGGCAACACTGAAGCTTTCTTT
CASSDRQGNTEAFF
>TRBV6-1|TRBJ2-3|NA|NA
TGTGCCAGCAGTGAACCACAGGGAAGCACAGATACGCAGTATTTT
CASSEPQGSTDTQYF
>TRBV29-1|TRBJ1-1|TRBD1|NA
TGCAGCGTTGAAAGGGGACAGGGAGGGACTGAAGCTTTCTTT
CSVERGQGGTEAFF
>TRBV6-5|TRBJ2-3|NA|NA
TGTGCCAGCCGGCGGGGCCGTAGCACAGATACGCAGTATTTT
CASRRGRSTDTQYF
>TRBV4-1|TRBJ2-4|NA|NA
TGCGCCAGCAGCCTTAGGAGTCTAGCCAAAAACATTCAGTACTTC
CASSLRSLAKNIQYF
>TRBV23-1|TRBJ1-1|NA|once
TGCGCCAGCAGTCAATACGCAAGGGTTCTGAACACTGAAGCTTTCTTT
CASSQYARVLNTEAFF